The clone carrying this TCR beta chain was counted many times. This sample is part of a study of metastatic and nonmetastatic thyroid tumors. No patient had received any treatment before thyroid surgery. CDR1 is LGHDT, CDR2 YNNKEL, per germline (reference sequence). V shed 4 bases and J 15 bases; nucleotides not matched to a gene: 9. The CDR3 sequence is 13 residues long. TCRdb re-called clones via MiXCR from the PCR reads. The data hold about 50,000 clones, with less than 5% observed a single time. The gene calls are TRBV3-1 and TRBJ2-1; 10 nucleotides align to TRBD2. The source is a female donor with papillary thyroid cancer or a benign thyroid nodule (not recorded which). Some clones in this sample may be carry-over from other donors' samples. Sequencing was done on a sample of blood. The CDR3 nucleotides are TGTGCCAGCAGCCTGCCTCTAGCGGGAGACCCGTTCTTC. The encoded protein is CASSLPLAGDPFF.